What follows are 28 T cell receptor beta chains derived from one specimen sequenced in a study of blood T cell repertoires in COVID-19. Produced via immunoSEQ multiplex PCR; TCRdb's table is partial and in-frame only. Of over 70,000 clones listed, around nine tenths are singletons. Source material: peripheral blood. These receptors came from a man older than 75 with acute or convalescent COVID-19.

The gene calls are TRBV6-1 and TRBJ2-7; 12 positions match TRBD2. Germline values: CDR1 MNHNS, CDR2 SASEGT. V shed 5 bases and J 4 bases; nucleotides not matched to a gene: 6. The CDR3 totals 15 residues. CDR3 region: CASSKLAGGEYEQYF. For the CDR3, the DNA is TGTGCCAGCAGTAAGCTAGCGGGAGGGGAATACGAGCAGTACTTC.

This rearrangement joins TRBV18 to TRBJ2-1; 7 bases line up with TRBD2. CDR3 length equals 15 residues. Looked up from germline, CDR1 is KGHSH and CDR2 is LQKENI. Losses at the gene ends were 6 bases for V and 2 bases for J; bases not matched to a gene: 7. CDR3 region: CASSPTSFAYNEQFF. CDR3 sequence (DNA): TGTGCCAGCTCTCCGACTAGCTTCGCCTACAATGAGCAGTTCTTC. The full variable domain, completed using reference TRBV18 and TRBJ2-1, is NAGVMQNPRHLVRRRGQEARLRCSPMKGHSHVYWYRQLPEEGLKFMVYLQKENIIDESGMPKERFSAEFPKEGPSILRIQQVVRGDSAAYFCASSPTSFAYNEQFFGPGTRLTVL.

The genes are TRBV4-1 and TRBJ1-6, with D unresolved. This CDR3 is built from 15 residues. Germline V gives CDR1 MGHRA, CDR2 YSYEKL. The germline V and J ends were trimmed by 4 bases and 3 bases, with 10 bases remaining between them. CDR3 residues: CASSPLNSYNSPLHF. The CDR3 bases are TGCGCCAGCAGCCCCCTGAACAGCTATAATTCACCCCTCCACTTT.

This chain joins TRBV28 and TRBJ1-2, with D perhaps matching TRBD1 (6 bases). The V gene lost 2 bases and the J gene lost 8 bases, with 15 bases spanning the gap. The CDR3 runs to 14 residues. Per germline, CDR1 MDHEN and CDR2 SYDVKM. This CDR3 is CASSLLQGNGGYTF. The CDR3 DNA reads TGTGCCAGCAGTTTACTACAGGGTAATGGAGGCTACACCTTC.

V is TRBV19 and J is TRBJ2-3; D ambiguous. Trimming left V 3 bases short and J 1 base short, with 14 bases between. Per germline, CDR1 LNHDA and CDR2 SQIVND (reference sequence). The CDR3 is 16 residues long. This chain's CDR3 is CASSISILAGTDTQYF. The CDR3 DNA sequence: TGTGCCAGTAGTATCTCGATTCTCGCGGGCACAGATACGCAGTATTTT.

Note on this clone: A read error may account for a junction end that differs from germline. The chain uses TRBV7-8 and TRBJ1-1, with 11 bases fitting TRBD1. The CDR3 is made up of 14 amino acids. Looked up from germline, CDR1 is SGHVS and CDR2 is FQNEAQ. For the CDR3, the DNA is TGTGCCAGCAGCATAGCGGGACAGGGGGTATCAGCTTTCTTT. Translation gives CASSIAGQGVSAFF.

J is TRBJ1-2 and V is TRBV19, with 7 bases that match TRBD1. V shed 7 bases and J 3 bases; nucleotides not matched to a gene: 5. The CDR3 has 13 residues. From germline, CDR1 is LNHDA and CDR2 SQIVND (reference sequence). CDR3 bases: TGTGCCAGTACCTCCGGGACAGACTATGGCTACACCTTC. This encodes CASTSGTDYGYTF.

This clone has only a few counts. The chain carries TRBV19 and TRBJ2-3; TRBD1 matches 7 bases. Trimming removed 3 bases from V and 5 bases from J; junction bases left unmatched: 8. The germline V gene encodes CDR1 LNHDA and CDR2 SQIVND (reference sequence). This CDR3 has 15 residues. In nucleotides, the CDR3 is TGTGCCAGTAGTATGGTCGAGGGGGCGAGAGATACGCAGTATTTT. Translation: CASSMVEGARDTQYF. The full variable domain, its missing parts supplied by reference TRBV19 and TRBJ2-3, is DGGITQSPKYLFRKEGQNVTLSCEQNLNHDAMYWYRQDPGQGLRLIYYSQIVNDFQKGDIAEGYSVSREKKESFPLTVTSAQKNPTAFYLCASSMVEGARDTQYFGPGTRLTVL.

The rearrangement uses TRBV7-2 and TRBJ2-2; 12 bases are a match to TRBD2. Germline trimming cut 5 bases from V and 7 bases from J; bases unmatched to any gene: 11. Germline CDR1 and CDR2: SGHTA and FQGNSA. CDR3 length: 17 residues. CDR3 sequence reads: CASSPSRTSGIGGELFF. CDR3 in DNA: TGTGCCAGCAGCCCCTCCCGGACTAGCGGGATTGGCGGGGAGCTGTTTTTT.

The chain carries TRBV2 and TRBJ1-2, with D tentatively TRBD1 (6 bases). Trimming shortened V by 1 base and J by 3 bases, and 24 bases separated the two germline ends. This CDR3 is built from 19 residues. Germline CDR1 is SNHLY and CDR2 is FYNNEI. As DNA, the CDR3 is TGTGCCAGCAGTGAAGACGGGACATCGGGATCGGGATTGGACTATGGCTACACCTTC. Translated: CASSEDGTSGSGLDYGYTF.

The chain employs TRBV7-9 and TRBJ1-4; weak D call: TRBD1 (6 bases). V was trimmed by 1 base and J by 6 bases, leaving 9 bases between them. The CDR3 covers 14 residues. The germline V gene encodes CDR1 SEHNR and CDR2 FQNEAQ (reference sequence). The DNA of the CDR3 is TGTGCCAGCAGCTTAGGGACAGCGGATGAAAAACTGTTTTTT. Its translation is CASSLGTADEKLFF. Complete variable domain (other parts from reference TRBV7-9 and TRBJ1-4): DTGVSQNPRHKITKRGQNVTFRCDPISEHNRLYWYRQTLGQGPEFLTYFQNEAQLEKSRLLSDRFSAERPKGSFSTLEIQRTEQGDSAMYLCASSLGTADEKLFFGSGTQLSVL.

The chain is built from TRBV24-1 and TRBJ2-1; TRBD2 agrees at 7 bases. Per the germline V gene, CDR1 is KGHDR and CDR2 is SFDVKD. This CDR3 region has 17 residues. J was trimmed by 4 bases and V by 4 bases; bases with no gene match: 12. In DNA form, the CDR3 reads TGTGCCACCAGTGAGGCCCGGACTAGGGGTGGGTACAATGAGCAGTTCTTC. Translating gives CATSEARTRGGYNEQFF.

This sequence joins TRBV28 and TRBJ2-4; D unresolved. This CDR3 spans 15 amino acids. Germline lookup yields CDR1 MDHEN and CDR2 SYDVKM. Trimming cost V 3 bases and J 2 bases, with 11 bases left between them. CDR3 sequence reads: CASSFSTGSKNIQYF. The CDR3 DNA sequence: TGTGCCAGCAGTTTTTCGACCGGGTCCAAAAACATTCAGTACTTC.

The chain is built from TRBV7-9 and TRBJ2-5, with 13 bases matching TRBD2. Germline V CDR1 and CDR2: SEHNR, FQNEAQ (reference sequence). The CDR3 spans 16 residues. V shed 5 bases and J 3 bases; nucleotides not matched to a gene: 6. The CDR3 DNA follows: TGTGCCAGCAGCACGACTAGCGGGGGGCCGAAAGAGACCCAGTACTTC. Residues: CASSTTSGGPKETQYF.

The V and J genes are TRBV27 and TRBJ2-1; the match to TRBD1 covers 7 bases. The CDR3 loop spans 18 amino acids. Trimming cost V 6 bases and J 0 bases; bases outside gene matches: 14. Germline V gene sequence: CDR1 MNHEY, CDR2 SMNVEV (reference sequence). CDR3 nucleotide sequence: TGTGCCAGCAGAAAGGACAGGCTGGAATCGAGCTCCTACAATGAGCAGTTCTTC. Translation: CASRKDRLESSSYNEQFF.

The V gene is TRBV10-3, the J gene TRBJ2-7; D is undetermined. Trimming took 0 bases from V and 7 from J, leaving 10 bases between them. The germline V gene has CDR1 ENHRY and CDR2 SYGVKD. The CDR3 totals 13 residues. The CDR3 reads CAISESGSAEQYF. For the CDR3, the DNA is TGTGCCATCAGTGAGTCGGGTTCAGCGGAGCAGTACTTC.

The V call is TRBV7-2, the J call TRBJ2-7; 8 nucleotides align to TRBD2. V dropped 4 bases and J dropped 3; count of bases not matched to a gene: 8. Per germline, CDR1 SGHTA and CDR2 FQGNSA. The length of the CDR3 is 15 residues. CDR3 sequence reads: CASSSPTSGSYEQYF. Here the CDR3 DNA reads TGTGCCAGCAGCTCACCTACTAGCGGAAGCTACGAGCAGTACTTC. The variable domain in full, completed from reference TRBV7-2 and TRBJ2-7, reads GAGVSQSPSNKVTEKGKDVELRCDPISGHTALYWYRQSLGQGLEFLIYFQGNSAPDKSGLPSDRFSAERTGGSVSTLTIQRTQQEDSAVYLCASSSPTSGSYEQYFGPGTRLTVT.

The J gene is TRBJ1-6, the V gene TRBV5-5; a possible D gene is TRBD1 (6 bases). V gave up 0 bases and J gave up 6 bases, with 16 bases separating them. This CDR3 region has 17 residues. CDR1 and CDR2 from the germline V gene are SGHKS and YYEKEE (reference sequence). CDR3 protein: CASSLDPGQLSNSPLHF. The CDR3 nucleotides read TGTGCCAGCAGCTTGGACCCGGGACAACTTAGTAATTCACCCCTCCACTTT.

This rearrangement joins TRBV18 to TRBJ2-1; TRBD2 aligns across 10 bases. Germline V CDR1 and CDR2: KGHSH, LQKENI. The V segment lost 6 bases and the J segment 1 base; nucleotides outside the gene matches: 6. The CDR3 spans 16 residues. This chain's CDR3 is CASSRIAGGSYNEQFF. CDR3 nucleotide sequence: TGTGCCAGCTCCCGTATAGCGGGAGGTTCCTACAATGAGCAGTTCTTC.

The chain recombines TRBV2 with TRBJ1-5; 7 nucleotides match TRBD1. This CDR3 comprises 14 residues. The V segment lost 7 bases and the J segment 10 bases; nucleotides outside the gene matches: 13. CDR1 is SNHLY and CDR2 is FYNNEI in the germline V gene. DNA of the CDR3: TGTGCCAGCATTAGAGGACAGGCGCCAGGTCCCCAGCATTTT. Encoded protein: CASIRGQAPGPQHF.

The chain combines TRBV19 with TRBJ2-3, with TRBD1 matching over 7 bases. The CDR3 covers 14 residues. Germline V gives CDR1 LNHDA, CDR2 SQIVND (reference sequence). V trimming: 6 bases; J trimming: 3 bases; junction bases outside the gene matches: 6. The CDR3 sequence is CASRAGGWTDTQYF. The CDR3 DNA sequence: TGTGCCAGTAGGGCAGGGGGTTGGACAGATACGCAGTATTTT.

This chain links TRBV6-6 with TRBJ1-3, with D hard to call. The CDR3 is made up of 16 amino acids. V dropped 0 bases and J dropped 0 bases, with 9 bases sitting between them. Looked up from germline, CDR1 is MNHNY and CDR2 is SVGAGI (reference sequence). CDR3 in DNA: TGTGCCAGCAGTTACTCGTTCGGTGGCTCTGGAAACACCATATATTTT. Residues: CASSYSFGGSGNTIYF.

The chain couples TRBV27 to TRBJ1-5; possible D gene TRBD1, 5 bases. The germline V and J ends were trimmed by 1 base and 2 bases, with 12 bases remaining between them. This CDR3 has 16 residues. Germline lookup yields CDR1 MNHEY and CDR2 SMNVEV (reference sequence). Here the CDR3 reads CASSLYRGYGNQPQHF. CDR3 in DNA: TGTGCCAGCAGTTTATATCGGGGGTATGGCAATCAGCCCCAGCATTTT.

The rearrangement links TRBV5-4 to TRBJ2-2, with D unresolved. The length of the CDR3 is 15 residues. Germline V CDR1 and CDR2: SGHNT, YYREEE (reference sequence). V lost 0 bases and J lost 4, with 10 bases in between. The CDR3 loop is CASSLGRGSTGELFF. The CDR3 DNA follows: TGTGCCAGCAGCTTGGGACGCGGTAGCACCGGGGAGCTGTTTTTT.

A few counts support this clone. The rearrangement uses TRBV7-9 and TRBJ2-3; 11 nucleotides align to TRBD2. CDR1 and CDR2 from the germline V gene are SEHNR and FQNEAQ (reference sequence). The J segment lost 1 base and the V segment lost 6 bases, leaving 3 bases of the junction unmatched. This CDR3 has 15 amino acids. This chain's CDR3 is CASRSTSGGTDTQYF. The CDR3 DNA is TGTGCCAGCAGGTCGACTAGCGGGGGCACAGATACGCAGTATTTT. Drawing the rest from reference TRBV7-9 and TRBJ2-3, the complete variable domain is DTGVSQNPRHKITKRGQNVTFRCDPISEHNRLYWYRQTLGQGPEFLTYFQNEAQLEKSRLLSDRFSAERPKGSFSTLEIQRTEQGDSAMYLCASRSTSGGTDTQYFGPGTRLTVL.

This clone was counted a single time. The chain combines TRBV7-9 with TRBJ1-1, with D perhaps matching TRBD1 (6 bases). The germline V gene has CDR1 SEHNR and CDR2 FQNEAQ (reference sequence). CDR3 length: 16 amino acids. V lost 2 bases to trimming and J lost 2 bases, with 15 bases between them. CDR3 sequence (DNA): TGTGCCAGCAGCTTATCACTCCGACAGGAAAACACTGAAGCTTTCTTT. This sequence encodes CASSLSLRQENTEAFF.

The rearrangement joins TRBV19 to TRBJ2-7, with D possibly matching TRBD2 (5 bases). V shed 5 bases and J shed 2 bases, with 16 bases lying between them. This CDR3 comprises 15 residues. Germline CDR1 and CDR2: LNHDA and SQIVND (reference sequence). CDR3 bases: TGTGCCAGTAGTGGTATGAGCGAGGGAGCCTACGAGCAGTACTTC. Its translation: CASSGMSEGAYEQYF.

This sequence joins TRBV24-1 and TRBJ2-1, with D possibly matching TRBD1 (6 bases). The germline V and J ends were trimmed by 7 bases and 9 bases, with 27 bases remaining between them. Germline V lookup: CDR1 KGHDR, CDR2 SFDVKD. This CDR3 spans 17 amino acids. The CDR3 DNA follows: TGTGCCACCAGCCCGAGACCCACAACAGGGTATAGAGGTGAGCAGTTCTTC. Its translation is CATSPRPTTGYRGEQFF.